This T cell receptor beta chain was retrieved from a study of blood T cell repertoires in COVID-19 (dated by TCRdb to between 2020 and 2021). The study in broad terms: The collaborator samples originated in the United States, Italy and Spain and spanned the acute and convalescent phases of COVID-19. The sample metadata nearly always contained a de-identified subject ID, COVID-19 status, age in years and sex. The samples were drawn from two sources: the first 160 participants of the ongoing ImmuneRACE study, and fewer than 1,500 subjects contributed by 6 global collaborators. A freely available public database, intended as a resource for researchers studying the immune response to SARS-CoV-2, is where the repertoires were released. Deeply sampled blood TCRbeta repertoires from subjects exposed to, actively infected with, or recovered from COVID-19 were included in the dataset. The prospective study material was composed of cDNA or gDNA derived from T cells, B-cell-depleted T cells, or PBMCs. Where available, HLA class I and class II types were obtained from metadata supplied by the sample provider rather than from assay-based typing. Paper-wide results and their limitations: The quantity of clinical and demographic metadata differed by source and by participant and was supplied without curation.

Turning to this clone: There is no known antigen for this receptor. There are no base qualities to consult, and no much larger clone falls within one base.

Including cysteine and phenylalanine, the CDR3 has 14 amino acids. Only the CDR3 region is kept as DNA, spanning 42 bases read in frame from base 1. CDR1 DFQATT and CDR2 SNEGSKA are derived from the germline V gene (reference sequence). Between the V and J ends, shortened by 3 bases and 2 bases respectively, the junction contains 11 bases. TCRbeta CDR3 regions were amplified from genomic DNA by means of the immunoSEQ Assay, a bias-controlled multiplex PCR. The study's own analysis went as follows. The number of nucleated cells in each sample was estimated from the amplification of reference gene primers within the assay. To quantify the absolute abundance of each unique TCRbeta CDR3 rearrangement, sequence reads were collapsed and filtered. For each sample, productive Simpson clonality was calculated as the square root of Simpson's diversity index over productive rearrangements. As stored in TCRdb, this immuneACCESS dataset retains in-frame rearrangements with V and J assigned. A fraction of the clones does not appear; measured against another copy, unresolved V genes explain less than half of the discrepancy, and the remainder lacks a known reason. V and J calls and clone size are copied from that table; D and trimming were computed from the DNA. The sample has 250,000 to 350,000 clones on record, 84% of them singletons. Approximately 1.5% of the sample is taken by the ten largest.

In Seattle, one collaborating source enrolled patients while the infection was active and tracked those patients longitudinally over the course of disease. Whole blood was collected in K2EDTA tubes by collaborating institutions according to the institutions' own protocols. For TCRbeta analysis, collaborators shipped samples in one of three forms: frozen whole blood, isolated PBMCs, or DNA extracted from either of those sample types. This sequence uses TRBV20-1 and TRBJ1-3, with a tentative D gene TRBD1 over 5 matching bases. This TCR was sampled from a human donor with COVID-19, enrolled during active disease. The donor label of this sample is uncertain. The specimen was peripheral blood. The nucleotides read TGCAGTGCTAGTATGGGGCCGGCTGGAAACACCATATATTTT. It translates to CSASMGPAGNTIYF.